The 16 T cell receptor beta chains below all came from one sample that was sequenced in a study of PD-L1 blockade in urothelial cancer (dated by TCRdb to about 2017). Library preparation used the immunoSEQ multiplex PCR assay. Held by TCRdb, this immuneACCESS table contains in-frame sequences only and omits some clones. Under half of the omission traces to an unresolved V gene where checked; the cause of the rest is unknown. The sample table shows approximately 72,000 clones, and around 88% are seen once. The ten largest clones represent about 15% of the sample. The time point label here, explained by the study, means: pretreatment peripheral blood. This specimen was PBMCs, taken around atezolizumab (anti-PD-L1) treatment. These receptors came from a man aged 60 to 75 with urothelial cancer.

The chain uses TRBV7-2 and TRBJ2-1; 7 nucleotides align to TRBD2. This CDR3 spans 14 amino acids. The ends lost 1 base at V and 9 bases at J; junction bases unmatched: 6. Germline CDR1 reads SGHTA; CDR2 reads FQGNSA. CDR3: CASSLVSGRGEQFF. The CDR3 coding sequence is TGTGCCAGCAGCTTAGTTAGCGGGCGGGGTGAGCAGTTCTTC. Looking up the rest from reference TRBV7-2 and TRBJ2-1 gives the full variable domain: GAGVSQSPSNKVTEKGKDVELRCDPISGHTALYWYRQSLGQGLEFLIYFQGNSAPDKSGLPSDRFSAERTGGSVSTLTIQRTQQEDSAVYLCASSLVSGRGEQFFGPGTRLTVL.

The CDR3 coding sequence is TGCGCCAGCAGCTTGGTACAGGGAAGCGACTATGGCTACACCTTC. Translating it yields CASSLVQGSDYGYTF. The genes are TRBV5-1 and TRBJ1-2; maybe TRBD1 (6 bases). Trimming took off 0 bases at V and 3 bases at J, with 12 bases between the two ends. From germline, CDR1 is SGHRS and CDR2 YFSETQ. The CDR3 extends over 15 amino acids.

V gene TRBV6-6 combines with J gene TRBJ1-4; D is unresolved. Germline loops: CDR1 MNHNY, CDR2 SVGAGI (reference sequence). With 2 bases removed from V and 0 bases from J, the gap between germline ends came to 7 bases. The length of the CDR3 is 15 residues. In nucleotides, the CDR3 is TGTGCCAGCAGTTACCCGCAGTCAACTAATGAAAAACTGTTTTTT. Its translation is CASSYPQSTNEKLFF.

This clone showed up just once. The chain joins TRBV5-1 to TRBJ2-5; a possible D gene is TRBD1 (5 bases). Germline V CDR1 and CDR2: SGHRS, YFSETQ. The CDR3 has 14 amino acids. V shed 0 bases and J shed 5 bases, with 11 bases lying between them. CDR3 nucleotide sequence: TGCGCCAGCAGCTTGGCCTCAGGGTACGAGACCCAGTACTTC. It yields the protein CASSLASGYETQYF.

The V and J genes are TRBV30 and TRBJ2-1, with 9 bases matching TRBD1. The V segment lost 3 bases and the J segment 6 bases; nucleotides outside the gene matches: 6. Looked up from germline, CDR1 is GTSNPN and CDR2 is SVGIG (reference sequence). The CDR3 extends over 14 amino acids. CDR3 bases: TGTGCCTGGAGCGGACAGGGGATGGTCAATGAGCAGTTCTTC. Its protein is CAWSGQGMVNEQFF. The entire variable domain, with the rest obtained from reference TRBV30 and TRBJ2-1, is as follows: SQTIHQWPATLVQPVGSPLSLECTVEGTSNPNLYWYRQAAGRGLQLLFYSVGIGQISSEVPQNLSASRPQDRQFILSSKKLLLSDSGFYLCAWSGQGMVNEQFFGPGTRLTVL.

V is TRBV4-3 and J is TRBJ2-3, with TRBD2 matching 8 bases. CDR1 LGHNA and CDR2 YSLEER come from the germline V gene. The CDR3 sequence is 20 residues long. The junction had 17 bases not matched to a gene; V was cut back by 1 base and J by 2 bases. CDR3 nucleotides: TGCGCCAGCAGCCAAGCTACAGCGGGGGTCCTGGGATGGGACACAGATACGCAGTATTTT. As protein: CASSQATAGVLGWDTDTQYF.

The rearrangement joins TRBV28 to TRBJ1-5, with TRBD1 as a possible D gene (6 bases). CDR3 size: 15 residues. Germline CDR1 is MDHEN and CDR2 is SYDVKM. The V and J ends lost 8 bases and 3 bases respectively, with 17 bases between them. The CDR3 region has the DNA TGTGCCAGCCAGGGGTGGGGACGGAACAATCAGCCCCAGCATTTT. It specifies CASQGWGRNNQPQHF. The entire variable domain, with the rest obtained from reference TRBV28 and TRBJ1-5, is as follows: DVKVTQSSRYLVKRTGEKVFLECVQDMDHENMFWYRQDPGLGLRLIYFSYDVKMKEKGDIPEGYSVSREKKERFSLILESASTNQTSMYLCASQGWGRNNQPQHFGDGTRLSIL.

The chain links TRBV27 to TRBJ1-5; D is perhaps TRBD1 (5 bases). This CDR3 has 14 amino acids. Trimming shortened V by 6 bases and J by 2 bases, and 11 bases separated the two germline ends. Germline lookup yields CDR1 MNHEY and CDR2 SMNVEV (reference sequence). The CDR3 bases are TGTGCCAGCAGAATGGGGGGTGGCAATCAGCCCCAGCATTTT. Its protein is CASRMGGGNQPQHF.

The CDR3 region has the DNA TGTGCCAGCTCACCACCGGGACTAGCGGGGGGCACCGGGGAGCTGTTTTTT. Its protein product is CASSPPGLAGGTGELFF. The chain employs TRBV18 and TRBJ2-2, with TRBD2 matching over 15 bases. This CDR3 is built from 17 residues. Germline CDR1 reads KGHSH; CDR2 reads LQKENI. V dropped 0 bases and J dropped 4; count of bases not matched to a gene: 0. Full variable domain (rest looked up from reference TRBV18 and TRBJ2-2): NAGVMQNPRHLVRRRGQEARLRCSPMKGHSHVYWYRQLPEEGLKFMVYLQKENIIDESGMPKERFSAEFPKEGPSILRIQQVVRGDSAAYFCASSPPGLAGGTGELFFGEGSRLTVL.

This chain joins TRBV19 and TRBJ1-1; D not resolved. The CDR3 is 14 amino acids. V was shortened by 4 bases and J by 1 base, with 10 bases between the two germline ends. Germline V lookup: CDR1 LNHDA, CDR2 SQIVND (reference sequence). DNA for the CDR3: TGTGCCAGTAGTAATCAGAACCAGAACACTGAAGCTTTCTTT. It yields the protein CASSNQNQNTEAFF.

The chain joins TRBV30 to TRBJ1-5; D not certain. Trimming left V 8 bases short and J 3 bases short, with 14 bases between. Germline V gives CDR1 GTSNPN, CDR2 SVGIG (reference sequence). The CDR3 is made up of 13 amino acids. CDR3 bases: TGTGCCGCGGGGATGGGCATCAATCAGCCCCAGCATTTT. This translates into CAAGMGINQPQHF. The full variable domain, with the rest looked up from reference TRBV30 and TRBJ1-5, is SQTIHQWPATLVQPVGSPLSLECTVEGTSNPNLYWYRQAAGRGLQLLFYSVGIGQISSEVPQNLSASRPQDRQFILSSKKLLLSDSGFYLCAAGMGINQPQHFGDGTRLSIL.

The chain combines TRBV27 with TRBJ1-6; D is possibly TRBD1 (5 bases). The CDR3 sequence is 12 residues long. Per germline, CDR1 MNHEY and CDR2 SMNVEV (reference sequence). The V end lost 7 bases, the J end lost 13 bases, and 14 bases lay between the germline ends. In DNA form, the CDR3 reads TGTGCCAGCAAGTCCGGGGGAGTGCCCCTCCACTTT. Translated: CASKSGGVPLHF.

This chain connects TRBV6-6 to TRBJ2-5, with 8 positions matching TRBD1. Germline V gene data show CDR1 as MNHNY and CDR2 as SVGAGI (reference sequence). The CDR3 spans 16 residues. Losses at the gene ends were 0 bases for V and 4 bases for J; bases not matched to a gene: 7. The CDR3 protein is CASSYSLQGVGETQYF. CDR3 nucleotides: TGTGCCAGCAGTTACTCCCTACAGGGGGTGGGAGAGACCCAGTACTTC.

V usage is TRBV7-2 and J usage is TRBJ1-2; the D is unclear. The ends were cut back, 1 base at V and 2 bases at J, with 8 bases in the middle. This CDR3 region has 14 residues. CDR1 is SGHTA, CDR2 FQGNSA, per germline. Here the CDR3 reads CASSLVRENYGYTF. CDR3 in DNA: TGTGCCAGCAGCTTAGTTAGGGAGAACTATGGCTACACCTTC.

The chain employs TRBV4-2 and TRBJ1-3; D might be TRBD1 (5 bases). CDR1 is LGHNA, CDR2 YNFKEQ, per germline. The germline V and J ends were trimmed by 0 bases and 6 bases, with 12 bases remaining between them. CDR3 length equals 15 residues. CDR3 nucleotide sequence: TGTGCCAGCAGCCAAGAAGGGGCAGCCCCAAACACCATATATTTT. As protein: CASSQEGAAPNTIYF.

The chain is built from TRBV7-2 and TRBJ1-6; 10 bases align to TRBD1. This CDR3 has 15 amino acids. Germline values: CDR1 SGHTA, CDR2 FQGNSA. V dropped 5 bases and J dropped 10; count of bases not matched to a gene: 8. The CDR3 protein is CASSTARQGASPLHF. For the CDR3, the DNA is TGTGCCAGCAGCACAGCCAGACAGGGGGCATCACCCCTCCACTTT. Looking up the rest from reference TRBV7-2 and TRBJ1-6 gives the full variable domain: GAGVSQSPSNKVTEKGKDVELRCDPISGHTALYWYRQSLGQGLEFLIYFQGNSAPDKSGLPSDRFSAERTGGSVSTLTIQRTQQEDSAVYLCASSTARQGASPLHFGNGTRLTVT.